Presented here are 5 T cell receptor beta chains from one specimen sequenced in a study of cytotoxic CD8 clonotypes in ibrutinib-treated CLL. Assay used: immunoSEQ multiplex PCR; TCRdb lists only in-frame clones, some missing. The data show fewer than 20,000 clones, with approximately 60% seen just once and 20% to 30% held by the top ten. The source material was PBMCs, sampled after 12 months of ibrutinib treatment. Every receptor here comes from a human donor with chronic lymphocytic leukemia.

As to this clone: An end of the junction differs from the germline gene, which may be a read error. The chain combines TRBV7-7 with TRBJ2-1; 10 bases are shared with TRBD2. CDR1 and CDR2 (germline): SSHAT, FNYEAQ (reference sequence). This CDR3 is built from 15 residues. CDR3 residues: CASSLGASGRGEQFF. CDR3 nucleotide sequence: TGTGCTAGCAGCTTAGGGGCTAGCGGGAGAGGTGAGCAGTTCTTC.

This clone came up once. The chain uses TRBV28 and TRBJ2-5; D is possibly TRBD2 (6 bases). Germline CDR1 MDHEN, CDR2 SYDVKM. V was pared by 7 bases and J by 2 bases, with 26 bases between. This CDR3 spans 18 amino acids. The CDR3 DNA sequence: TGTGCCAGCAACCAACCGCGGGGCGGTAAGAACCGACAAGAGACCCAGTACTTC. Protein product: CASNQPRGGKNRQETQYF.

This CDR3 is CASSFPQGVEKLFF. CDR3 coding DNA: TGTGCCAGCAGTTTCCCACAGGGTGTGGAAAAACTGTTTTTT. The rearrangement uses TRBV28 and TRBJ1-4, with D possibly being TRBD1 (6 bases). The CDR3 consists of 14 residues. Germline CDR1 reads MDHEN; CDR2 reads SYDVKM. Trimming removed 3 bases at V and 8 bases at J, with 13 bases between. Looking up the rest from reference TRBV28 and TRBJ1-4 gives the full variable domain: DVKVTQSSRYLVKRTGEKVFLECVQDMDHENMFWYRQDPGLGLRLIYFSYDVKMKEKGDIPEGYSVSREKKERFSLILESASTNQTSMYLCASSFPQGVEKLFFGSGTQLSVL.

As DNA, the CDR3 is TGTGCCAGCACCCTTAAGTCCCATTCCTACGAGCAGTACTTC. Translation gives CASTLKSHSYEQYF. The V and J genes are TRBV28 and TRBJ2-7; D remains unclear. Trimming took 7 bases from V and 1 from J, leaving 14 bases between them. The CDR3 loop spans 14 amino acids. Germline-derived CDR1 and CDR2 are MDHEN and SYDVKM.

This clone appeared a few times. The chain has TRBV5-1 and TRBJ1-4; D might be TRBD1 (5 bases). CDR3 length equals 14 residues. Trimming left V 5 bases short and J 8 bases short, with 16 bases between. CDR1 is SGHRS, CDR2 YFSETQ, per germline. CDR3 sequence (DNA): TGCGCCAGCAGAAGGGGCCTCGGGAACGAAAAACTGTTTTTT. Protein sequence: CASRRGLGNEKLFF.